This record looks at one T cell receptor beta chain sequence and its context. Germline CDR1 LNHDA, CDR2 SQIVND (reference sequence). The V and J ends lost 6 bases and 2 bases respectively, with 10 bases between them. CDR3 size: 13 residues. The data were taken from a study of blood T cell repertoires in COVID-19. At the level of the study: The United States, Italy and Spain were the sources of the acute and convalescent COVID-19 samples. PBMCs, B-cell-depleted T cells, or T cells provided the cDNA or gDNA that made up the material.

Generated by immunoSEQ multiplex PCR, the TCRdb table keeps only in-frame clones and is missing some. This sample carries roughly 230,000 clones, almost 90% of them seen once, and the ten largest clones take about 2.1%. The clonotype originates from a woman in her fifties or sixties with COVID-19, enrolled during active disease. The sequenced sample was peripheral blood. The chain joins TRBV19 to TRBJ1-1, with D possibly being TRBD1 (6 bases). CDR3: CASSMGHNTEAFF. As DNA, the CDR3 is TGTGCCAGTAGCATGGGACACAACACTGAAGCTTTCTTT.